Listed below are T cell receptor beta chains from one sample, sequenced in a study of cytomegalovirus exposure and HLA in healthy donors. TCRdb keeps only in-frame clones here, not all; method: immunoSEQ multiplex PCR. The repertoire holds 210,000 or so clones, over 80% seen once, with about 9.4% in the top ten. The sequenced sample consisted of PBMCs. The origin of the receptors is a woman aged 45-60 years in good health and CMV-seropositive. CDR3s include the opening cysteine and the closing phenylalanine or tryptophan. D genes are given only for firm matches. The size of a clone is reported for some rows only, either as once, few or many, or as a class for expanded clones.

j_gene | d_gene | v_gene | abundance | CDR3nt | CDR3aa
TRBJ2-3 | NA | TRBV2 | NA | TGTGCCAGCAGGGGCTGGGGGCTCAGCACAGATACGCAGTATTTT | CASRGWGLSTDTQYF
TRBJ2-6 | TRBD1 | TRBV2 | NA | TGTGCCAGCAAGGGGGCACCCCGCGGGGCCAACGTCCTGACTTTC | CASKGAPRGANVLTF
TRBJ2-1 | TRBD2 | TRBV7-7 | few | TGTGCCAGCAGCTTAGCTAGCGGGGGCCACAATGAGCAGTTCTTC | CASSLASGGHNEQFF
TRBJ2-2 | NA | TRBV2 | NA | TGTGCCAGCCGACAGTTCACCGGGGAGCTGTTTTTT | CASRQFTGELFF
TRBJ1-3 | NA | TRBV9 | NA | TGTGCCAGCAGCGTAGGAGCTCCTGGAAACACCATATATTTT | CASSVGAPGNTIYF
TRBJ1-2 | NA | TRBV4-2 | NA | TGTGCCAGCAGCCAAGGGGCGCCCGGCTACACCTTC | CASSQGAPGYTF
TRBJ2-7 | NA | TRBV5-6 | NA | TGTGCCAGCAGTCCCGGGTCTTTTTCCCTCCACGAGCAGTACTTC | CASSPGSFSLHEQYF
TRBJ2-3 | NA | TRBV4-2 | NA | TGTGCCAGCAGCCAAGCCGCGGCAGGGGCCCCCACAGATACGCAGTATTTT | CASSQAAAGAPTDTQYF
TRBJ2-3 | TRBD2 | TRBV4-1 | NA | TGCGCCAGCAGCCAAGCCCGGGGGGGAGACGGGGCAGATACGCAGTATTTT | CASSQARGGDGADTQYF
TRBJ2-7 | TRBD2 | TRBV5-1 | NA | TGCGCCAGCAGCCTCCAGGGCGGGGGGATCTACGAGCAGTACTTC | CASSLQGGGIYEQYF
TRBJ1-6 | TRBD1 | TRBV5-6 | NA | TGTGCCAGCAGCTTCGGGACAGGGAGCAATAATTCACCCCTCCACTTT | CASSFGTGSNNSPLHF
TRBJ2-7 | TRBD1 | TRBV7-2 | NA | TGTGCCAGCAAGAAACAGGGGGATCGGGACAACGAGCAGTACTTC | CASKKQGDRDNEQYF
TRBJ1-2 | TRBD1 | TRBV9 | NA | TGTGCCAGCAGCGTAGGTCAGGGGGCAACCCTATATCAGGGCTACACCTTC | CASSVGQGATLYQGYTF
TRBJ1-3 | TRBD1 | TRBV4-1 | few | TGCGCCAGCAGCCCACGGACAGGGGGCCGCTCTGGAAACACCATATATTTT | CASSPRTGGRSGNTIYF
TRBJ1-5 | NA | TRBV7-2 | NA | TGTGCCAGCAGCTTACAGGGTGTCCAGCCCCAGCATTTT | CASSLQGVQPQHF
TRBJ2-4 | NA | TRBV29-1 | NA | TGCAGCGTTGAAGGGCAGGGGAAAAACATTCAGTACTTC | CSVEGQGKNIQYF
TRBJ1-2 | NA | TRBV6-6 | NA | TGTGCCAGCAGCGACGACAGGCGGGACTATGGCTACACCTTC | CASSDDRRDYGYTF
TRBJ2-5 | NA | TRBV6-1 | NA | TGTGCCAGCAGTGTAAGGAGGGGGCAGGGAAGGGAGACCCAGTACTTC | CASSVRRGQGRETQYF
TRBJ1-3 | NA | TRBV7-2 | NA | TGTGCCAGCAGCTGGGGAGGGGACTCACACACCATATATTTT | CASSWGGDSHTIYF
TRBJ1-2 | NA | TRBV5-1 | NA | TGCGCCAGCAGCTTGGTCGACAGTCCCTATGGCTACACCTTC | CASSLVDSPYGYTF
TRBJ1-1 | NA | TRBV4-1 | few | TGCGCCAGCAGCGCACCGCACAGGACATACACTGAAGCTTTCTTT | CASSAPHRTYTEAFF
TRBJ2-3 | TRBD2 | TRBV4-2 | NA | TGTGCCAGCAGCCGGAACGGGCTAGCGGGGGGGGAGGATACGCAGTATTTT | CASSRNGLAGGEDTQYF
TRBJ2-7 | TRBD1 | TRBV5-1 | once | TGCGCCAGCAGCTGGCAGGACAGGGCCTACGAGCAGTACTTC | CASSWQDRAYEQYF
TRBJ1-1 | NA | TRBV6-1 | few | TGTGCCAGCAGTCTACAGGGAAGGAACACTGAAGCTTTCTTT | CASSLQGRNTEAFF
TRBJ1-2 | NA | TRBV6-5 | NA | TGTGCCAGCAGTGGGGGGGTGGGAATTGTTGGCTACACCTTC | CASSGGVGIVGYTF
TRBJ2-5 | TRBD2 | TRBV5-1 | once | TGCGCCAGCAGCTTCCGGACTAGCGGGGGGACGATGTACCAAGAGACCCAGTACTTC | CASSFRTSGGTMYQETQYF
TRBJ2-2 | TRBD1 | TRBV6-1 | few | TGTGCCAGCAGAACAGGGGCCGGGGAGCTGTTTTTT | CASRTGAGELFF
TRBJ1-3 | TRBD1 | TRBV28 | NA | TGTGCCAGCACCCCGACAGGGGAGTCTGGAAACACCATATATTTT | CASTPTGESGNTIYF
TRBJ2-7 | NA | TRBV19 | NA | TGTGCCAGTAGTATCTCGACAGACTACGAGCAGTACTTC | CASSISTDYEQYF
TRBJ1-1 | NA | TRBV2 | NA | TGTGCCACCCGAGACAGGAAGAACACTGAAGCTTTCTTT | CATRDRKNTEAFF
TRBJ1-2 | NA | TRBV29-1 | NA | TGCAGCGTCCGGACAGAGTCCAACTATGGCTACACCTTC | CSVRTESNYGYTF
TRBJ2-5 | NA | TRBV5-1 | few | TGCGCCAGCAGCTTAACCCAGACGGCGGGGACCCAGTACTTC | CASSLTQTAGTQYF
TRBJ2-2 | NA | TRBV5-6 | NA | TGTGCCAGCAGCTTGGTCGGAGCGACGAACACCGGGGAGCTGTTTTTT | CASSLVGATNTGELFF
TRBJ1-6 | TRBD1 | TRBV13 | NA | TGTGCCAGCAGCTTAGAAGGACAGGGCAATTCACCCCTCCACTTT | CASSLEGQGNSPLHF
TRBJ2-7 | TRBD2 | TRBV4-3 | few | TGCGCCAGCAGCCAGGGGTTAGCGGGGACCTACGAGCAGTACTTC | CASSQGLAGTYEQYF
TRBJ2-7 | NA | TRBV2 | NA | TGTGCCAGCAGTATCGAGACATACGAGCAGTACTTC | CASSIETYEQYF
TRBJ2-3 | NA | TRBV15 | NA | TGTGCCACCAGCAGAGATCCTAGGACTAGCACAGATACGCAGTATTTT | CATSRDPRTSTDTQYF
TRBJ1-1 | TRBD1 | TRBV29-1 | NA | TGCAGCTCACCGGGACAGGAATTTCCTGAAGCTTTCTTT | CSSPGQEFPEAFF
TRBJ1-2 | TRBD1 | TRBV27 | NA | TGTGCCAGCAGTCCCGGGCCTCGACAGGGGTCCTATGGCTACACCTTC | CASSPGPRQGSYGYTF
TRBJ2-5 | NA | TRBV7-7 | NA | TGTGCCAGCAGCCCCAGGGGCCCCGGCGAGACCCAGTACTTC | CASSPRGPGETQYF
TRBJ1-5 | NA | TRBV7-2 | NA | TGTGCCAGCAGCCCGGAGGGTACGTTGGGCAATCAGCCCCAGCATTTT | CASSPEGTLGNQPQHF
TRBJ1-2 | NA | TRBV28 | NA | TGTGCCAGCAGTTCTCCCGGGGGGGGCGAAGGTGGCTACACCTTC | CASSSPGGGEGGYTF
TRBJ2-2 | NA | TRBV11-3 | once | TGTGCCAGCAGCTTAGGGCGGGACGGGGAGCTGTTTTTT | CASSLGRDGELFF
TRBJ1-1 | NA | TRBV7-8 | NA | TGTGCCAGCAGCGCCACCGACAGGATGAACACTGAAGCTTTCTTT | CASSATDRMNTEAFF
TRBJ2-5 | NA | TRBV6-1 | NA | TGTGCCAGCAGTGAGGTCCGGAGGGAGACCCAGTACTTC | CASSEVRRETQYF
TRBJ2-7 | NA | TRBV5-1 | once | TGCGCCAGCAGCTGGTCCGCGGGACGGGGCGCCTACGAGCAGTACTTC | CASSWSAGRGAYEQYF
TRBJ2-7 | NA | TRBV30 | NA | TGTGCCTGGAGTCAAGCTAGTAGAGCCGAGCAGTACTTC | CAWSQASRAEQYF
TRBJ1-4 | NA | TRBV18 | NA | TGTGCCAGCTCACAGGGGCTCGGTGAAAAACTGTTTTTT | CASSQGLGEKLFF
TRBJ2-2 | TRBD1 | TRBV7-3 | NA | TGTGCCAGCAGCCCCCCGACAGGGGGCACCGGGGAGCTGTTTTTT | CASSPPTGGTGELFF
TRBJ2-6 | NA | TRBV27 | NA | TGTGCCAGCAGTGCGCAGGGACTCTTGGGGGCCAACGTCCTGACTTTC | CASSAQGLLGANVLTF
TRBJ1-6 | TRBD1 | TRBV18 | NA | TGTGCCAGCTCATCGACAGGGGGCGCCTATAATTCACCCCTCCACTTT | CASSSTGGAYNSPLHF
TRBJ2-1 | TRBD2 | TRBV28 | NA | TGTGCCAGTTGGCTAGCGGGGGGGGTCAATGAGCAGTTCTTC | CASWLAGGVNEQFF
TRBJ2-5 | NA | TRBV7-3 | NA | TGTGCCAGCAGCCTCGGAGTCCAAGAGACCCAGTACTTC | CASSLGVQETQYF
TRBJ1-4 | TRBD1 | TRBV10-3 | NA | TGTGCCATCAGTGAGTCGGAGGGGGCTCGGGAAAAACTGTTTTTT | CAISESEGAREKLFF
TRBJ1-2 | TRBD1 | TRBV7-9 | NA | TGTGCCAGCAGCTTAGCACCCCGGACAGGGGATGGCTACACCTTC | CASSLAPRTGDGYTF
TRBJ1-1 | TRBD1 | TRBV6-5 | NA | TGTGCCAGCAGCAGGGACAGGGCGTTGACTGAAGCTTTCTTT | CASSRDRALTEAFF
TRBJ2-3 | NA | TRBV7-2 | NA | TGTGCCAGCAGCTTAGTGGGTACTACCATCACAGATACGCAGTATTTT | CASSLVGTTITDTQYF
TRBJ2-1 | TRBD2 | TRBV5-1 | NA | TGCGCCAGCAGAGTCTCGGGACTAGCGAACAATGAGCAGTTCTTC | CASRVSGLANNEQFF
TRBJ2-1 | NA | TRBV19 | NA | TGTGCCAGTAGTCTTTCGTCCTACAATGAGCAGTTCTTC | CASSLSSYNEQFF
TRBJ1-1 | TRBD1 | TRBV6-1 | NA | TGTGCCAGCAGTGAAAAAGTCATGGACAGGGTAACTGAAGCTTTCTTT | CASSEKVMDRVTEAFF